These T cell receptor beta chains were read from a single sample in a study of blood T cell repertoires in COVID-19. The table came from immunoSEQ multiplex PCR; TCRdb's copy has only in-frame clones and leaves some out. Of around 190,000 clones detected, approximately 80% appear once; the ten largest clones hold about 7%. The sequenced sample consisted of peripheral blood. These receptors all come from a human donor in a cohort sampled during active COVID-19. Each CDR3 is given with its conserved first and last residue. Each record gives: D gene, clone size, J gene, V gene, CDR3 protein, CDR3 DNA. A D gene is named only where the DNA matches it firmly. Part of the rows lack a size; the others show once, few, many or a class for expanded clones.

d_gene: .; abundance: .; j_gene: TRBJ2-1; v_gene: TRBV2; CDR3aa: CASKPRMASLVFNEQFF; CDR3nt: TGTGCCAGCAAGCCCCGCATGGCTAGTTTGGTGTTCAATGAGCAGTTCTTC
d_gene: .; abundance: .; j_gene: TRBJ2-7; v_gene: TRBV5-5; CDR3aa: CASSLALVRNSYEQYF; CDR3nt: TGTGCCAGCAGCTTGGCCCTCGTCAGGAATTCCTACGAGCAGTACTTC
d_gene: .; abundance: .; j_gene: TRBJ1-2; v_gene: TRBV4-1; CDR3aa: CASSQAPVRSNGYTF; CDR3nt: TGCGCCAGCAGCCAAGCCCCCGTGAGATCCAATGGCTACACCTTC
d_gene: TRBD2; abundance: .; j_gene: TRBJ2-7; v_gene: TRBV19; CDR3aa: CASSSDRTSNEQYF; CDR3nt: TGTGCCAGTAGTTCCGACAGGACTAGCAACGAGCAGTACTTC
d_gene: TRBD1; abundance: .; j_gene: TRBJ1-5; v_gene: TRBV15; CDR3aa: CATSRDLEGARQHF; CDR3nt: TGTGCCACCAGCAGAGACCTGGAGGGGGCCCGACAGCATTTT
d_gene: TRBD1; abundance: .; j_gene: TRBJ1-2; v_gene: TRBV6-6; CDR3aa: CASSSTGIGYTF; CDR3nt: TGTGCCAGCAGTTCGACAGGGATTGGCTACACCTTC
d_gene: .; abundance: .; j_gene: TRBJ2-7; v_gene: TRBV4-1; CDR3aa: CASSQDVDSYEQYF; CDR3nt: TGCGCCAGCAGCCAAGATGTAGACAGTTACGAGCAGTACTTC
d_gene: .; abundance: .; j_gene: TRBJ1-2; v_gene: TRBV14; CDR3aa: CASSQESFYGYTF; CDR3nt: TGTGCCAGCAGCCAAGAATCGTTCTATGGCTACACCTTC
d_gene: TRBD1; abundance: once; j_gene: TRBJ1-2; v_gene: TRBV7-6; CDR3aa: CASSLSPAGTGDGYTF; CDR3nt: TGTGCCAGCAGCTTATCCCCCGCCGGGACAGGGGATGGCTACACCTTC
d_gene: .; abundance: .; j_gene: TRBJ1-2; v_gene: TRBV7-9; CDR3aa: CASRIGEALYGYTF; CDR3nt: TGTGCCAGCAGGATAGGGGAGGCGCTCTATGGCTACACCTTC
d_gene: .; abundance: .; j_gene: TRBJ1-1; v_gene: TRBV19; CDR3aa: CASSIAGAEAFF; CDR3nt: TGTGCCAGTAGTATAGCGGGGGCTGAAGCTTTCTTT
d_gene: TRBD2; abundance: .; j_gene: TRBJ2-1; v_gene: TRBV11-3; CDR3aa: CASRRTSFNEQFF; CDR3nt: TGTGCCAGCAGAAGGACTAGCTTTAATGAGCAGTTCTTC
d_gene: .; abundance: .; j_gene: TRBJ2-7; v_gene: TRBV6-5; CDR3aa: CASSYSQGPQYEQYF; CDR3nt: TGTGCCAGCAGTTACTCTCAGGGGCCCCAGTACGAGCAGTACTTC
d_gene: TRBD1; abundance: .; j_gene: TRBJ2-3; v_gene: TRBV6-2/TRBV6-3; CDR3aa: CASSSGQGNTDTQYF; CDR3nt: TGTGCCAGCAGCTCGGGACAGGGAAACACAGATACGCAGTATTTT
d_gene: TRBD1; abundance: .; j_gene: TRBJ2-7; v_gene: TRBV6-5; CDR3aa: CASSSRGREQYF; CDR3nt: TGTGCCAGCAGTTCCAGGGGGCGCGAGCAGTACTTC
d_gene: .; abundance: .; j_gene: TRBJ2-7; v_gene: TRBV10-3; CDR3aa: CAISEVLYEQYF; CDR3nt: TGTGCCATCAGTGAGGTCCTCTACGAGCAGTACTTC
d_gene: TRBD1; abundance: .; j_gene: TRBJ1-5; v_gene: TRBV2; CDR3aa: CASSNRGDNQPQHF; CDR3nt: TGTGCCAGCAGTAACAGGGGGGACAATCAGCCCCAGCATTTT
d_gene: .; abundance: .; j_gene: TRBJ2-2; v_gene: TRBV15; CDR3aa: CATSRAGSTGELFF; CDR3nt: TGTGCCACCAGCAGAGCCGGGTCCACCGGGGAGCTGTTTTTT
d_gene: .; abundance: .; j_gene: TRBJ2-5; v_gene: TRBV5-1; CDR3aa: CASSLSLRWRSPTQETQYF; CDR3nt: TGCGCCAGCAGCTTGTCCCTAAGGTGGCGGAGCCCCACACAAGAGACCCAGTACTTC
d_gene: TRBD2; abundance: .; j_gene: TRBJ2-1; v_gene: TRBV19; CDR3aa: CATSGLAGGNEQFF; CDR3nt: TGTGCCACCTCGGGACTAGCGGGGGGGAATGAGCAGTTCTTC
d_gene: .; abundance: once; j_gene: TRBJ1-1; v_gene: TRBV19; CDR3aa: CASTTRGEGKEAFF; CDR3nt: TGTGCCAGCACGACCCGAGGGGAGGGGAAAGAAGCTTTCTTT
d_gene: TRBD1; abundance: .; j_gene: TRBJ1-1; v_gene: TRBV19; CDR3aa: CASSIFGRGRIAEAFF; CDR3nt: TGTGCCAGTAGTATTTTCGGCAGGGGGAGGATCGCTGAAGCTTTCTTT
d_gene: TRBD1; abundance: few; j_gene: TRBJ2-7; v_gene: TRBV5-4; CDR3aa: CASSPRTGIYEQYF; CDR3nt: TGTGCCAGCAGCCCCCGGACAGGGATATACGAGCAGTACTTC
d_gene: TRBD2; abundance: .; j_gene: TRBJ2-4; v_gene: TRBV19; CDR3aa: CASLSERGSIQYF; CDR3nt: TGTGCCAGTCTTTCAGAGCGGGGGAGCATTCAGTACTTC
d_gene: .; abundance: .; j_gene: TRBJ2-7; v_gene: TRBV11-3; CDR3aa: CASSLGGGIYEQYF; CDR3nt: TGTGCCAGCAGCTTAGGAGGGGGAATCTACGAGCAGTACTTC
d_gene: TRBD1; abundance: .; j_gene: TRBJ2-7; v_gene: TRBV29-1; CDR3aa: CSAVDRGLYEQYF; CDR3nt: TGCAGCGCTGTGGACAGGGGGCTTTACGAGCAGTACTTC
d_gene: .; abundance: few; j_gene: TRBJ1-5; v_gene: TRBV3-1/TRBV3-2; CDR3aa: CASSQGVTNQPQHF; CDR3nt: TGTGCCAGCAGCCAAGGCGTCACCAATCAGCCCCAGCATTTT
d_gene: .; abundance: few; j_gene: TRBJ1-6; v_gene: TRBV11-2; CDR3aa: CASSLSGFPPLHF; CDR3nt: TGTGCCAGCAGCTTATCCGGTTTCCCCCCCCTCCACTTT
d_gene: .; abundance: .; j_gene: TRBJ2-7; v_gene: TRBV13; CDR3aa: CASSPPGPYEQYF; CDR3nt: TGTGCCAGCAGCCCCCCCGGTCCCTACGAGCAGTACTTC
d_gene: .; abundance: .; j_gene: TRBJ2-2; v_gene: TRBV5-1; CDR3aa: CASSKRDSGYTGELFF; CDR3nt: TGCGCCAGCAGCAAACGGGACAGCGGGTACACCGGGGAGCTGTTTTTT
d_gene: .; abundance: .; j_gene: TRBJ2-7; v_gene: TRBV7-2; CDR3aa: CASSLVTGDQYF; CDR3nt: TGTGCCAGCAGCTTAGTGACGGGGGATCAGTACTTC
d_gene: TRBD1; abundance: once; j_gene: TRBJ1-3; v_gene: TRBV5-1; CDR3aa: CASSLDRTGVGNTIYF; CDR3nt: TGCGCCAGCAGCTTGGACAGGACAGGGGTAGGAAACACCATATATTTT
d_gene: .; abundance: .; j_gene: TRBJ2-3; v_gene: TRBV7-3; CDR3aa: CASSLSVVDTQYF; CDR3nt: TGTGCCAGCAGCTTATCGGTGGTGGATACGCAGTATTTT
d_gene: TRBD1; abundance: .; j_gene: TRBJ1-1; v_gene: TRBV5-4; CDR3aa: CASSLAGQGGNEAFF; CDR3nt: TGTGCCAGCAGCTTGGCGGGACAGGGTGGTAATGAAGCTTTCTTT
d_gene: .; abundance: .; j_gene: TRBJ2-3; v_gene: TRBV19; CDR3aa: CASSIARTGRVDTQYF; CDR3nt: TGTGCCAGTAGTATAGCCCGGACAGGGAGGGTAGATACGCAGTATTTT
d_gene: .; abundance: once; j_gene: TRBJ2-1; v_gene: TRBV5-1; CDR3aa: CASSWATGHLYNEQFF; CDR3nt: TGCGCCAGCAGCTGGGCAACAGGACATCTTTACAATGAGCAGTTCTTC
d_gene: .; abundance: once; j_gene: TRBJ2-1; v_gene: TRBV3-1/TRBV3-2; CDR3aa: CASSLTWNEQFF; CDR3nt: TGTGCCAGCAGCCTTACTTGGAATGAGCAGTTCTTC
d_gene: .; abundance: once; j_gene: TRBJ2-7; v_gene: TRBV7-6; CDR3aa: CASSFVVGEGGLSSYEQYF; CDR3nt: TGTGCCAGCAGCTTCGTCGTAGGCGAGGGGGGGCTCAGTTCCTACGAGCAGTACTTC
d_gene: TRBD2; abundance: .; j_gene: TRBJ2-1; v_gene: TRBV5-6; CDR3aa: CASSPGGAGSYNEQFF; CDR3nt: TGTGCCAGCAGCCCGGGGGGGGCGGGCTCCTACAATGAGCAGTTCTTC
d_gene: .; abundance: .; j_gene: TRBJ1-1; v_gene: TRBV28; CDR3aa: CASEEVWDTEAFF; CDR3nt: TGTGCCAGCGAGGAGGTTTGGGACACTGAAGCTTTCTTT
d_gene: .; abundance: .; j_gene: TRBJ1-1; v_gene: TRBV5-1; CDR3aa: CASTKQGTEAFF; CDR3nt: TGCGCCAGCACAAAACAGGGAACTGAAGCTTTCTTT